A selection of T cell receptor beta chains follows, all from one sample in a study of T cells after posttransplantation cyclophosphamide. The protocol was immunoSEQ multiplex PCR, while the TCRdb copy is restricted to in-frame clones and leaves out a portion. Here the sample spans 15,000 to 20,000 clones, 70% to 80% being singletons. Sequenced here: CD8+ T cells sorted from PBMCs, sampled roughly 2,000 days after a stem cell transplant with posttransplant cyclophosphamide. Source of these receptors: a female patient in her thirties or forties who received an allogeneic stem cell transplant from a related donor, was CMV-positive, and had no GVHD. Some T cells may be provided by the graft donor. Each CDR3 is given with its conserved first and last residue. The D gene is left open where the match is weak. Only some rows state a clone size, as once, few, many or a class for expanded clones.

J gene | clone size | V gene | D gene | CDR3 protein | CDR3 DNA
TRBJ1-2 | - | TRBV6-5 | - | CASSPGYDSHYGYTF | TGTGCCAGCAGCCCCGGGTACGACAGCCACTATGGCTACACCTTC
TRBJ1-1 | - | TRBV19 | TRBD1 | CASSGIDRENTEAFF | TGTGCCAGTAGTGGGATTGACAGGGAGAACACTGAAGCTTTCTTT
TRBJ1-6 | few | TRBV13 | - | CASSTGTRYNSPLHF | TGTGCCAGCAGCACTGGGACACGCTATAATTCACCCCTCCACTTT
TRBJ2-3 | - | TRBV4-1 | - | CASSQDPPGGGHTQYF | TGCGCCAGCAGCCAAGATCCGCCGGGCGGGGGCCATACGCAGTATTTT
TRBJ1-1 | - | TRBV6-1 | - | CASPTGIGTEAFF | TGTGCCAGCCCTACAGGGATCGGCACTGAAGCTTTCTTT
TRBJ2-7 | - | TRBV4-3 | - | CASSQDGNRLNEQYF | TGCGCCAGCAGCCAAGATGGAAACAGGTTGAACGAGCAGTACTTC
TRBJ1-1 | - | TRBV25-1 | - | CASSGRQNTEAFF | TGTGCCAGCAGTGGACGACAGAACACTGAAGCTTTCTTT
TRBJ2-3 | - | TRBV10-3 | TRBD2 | CAISESTGTSPTTDTQYF | TGTGCCATCAGTGAGTCGACGGGGACTAGCCCTACCACAGATACGCAGTATTTT
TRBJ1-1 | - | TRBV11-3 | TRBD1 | CASSLGQGAAEAFF | TGTGCCAGCAGCTTAGGACAGGGGGCCGCTGAAGCTTTCTTT
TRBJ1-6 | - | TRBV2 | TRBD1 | CASERRDRGSSPLHF | TGTGCCAGCGAGAGACGGGACAGGGGTTCCTCACCCCTCCACTTT
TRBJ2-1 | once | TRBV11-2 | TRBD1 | CASSLGQGTAREQFF | TGTGCCAGCAGCTTAGGACAGGGAACGGCAAGAGAGCAGTTCTTC
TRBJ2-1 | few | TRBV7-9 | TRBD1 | CASSWGTEYNEQFF | TGTGCCAGCAGCTGGGGGACAGAATACAATGAGCAGTTCTTC
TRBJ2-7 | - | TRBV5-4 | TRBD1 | CASSFGQGDYEQYF | TGTGCCAGCAGCTTTGGACAGGGGGACTACGAGCAGTACTTC
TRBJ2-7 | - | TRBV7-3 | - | CASSLAPGHGDEQYF | TGTGCCAGCAGCTTAGCTCCGGGACACGGGGACGAGCAGTACTTC
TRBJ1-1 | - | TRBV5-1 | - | CASSSFGAEAFF | TGCGCCAGCAGCTCCTTCGGGGCTGAAGCTTTCTTT
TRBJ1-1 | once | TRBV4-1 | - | CASSQAGPEAFF | TGCGCCAGCAGCCAAGCTGGGCCCGAAGCTTTCTTT
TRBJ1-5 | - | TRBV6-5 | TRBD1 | CASQGQGLYQPQHF | TGTGCCAGCCAAGGACAGGGACTTTATCAGCCCCAGCATTTT
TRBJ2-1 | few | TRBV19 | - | CASSMTTRVEQFF | TGTGCCAGTAGTATGACCACTCGGGTTGAGCAGTTCTTC
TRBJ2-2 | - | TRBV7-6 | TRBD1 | CASRIGGQGDTGELFF | TGTGCCAGCAGGATTGGGGGACAGGGGGACACCGGGGAGCTGTTTTTT
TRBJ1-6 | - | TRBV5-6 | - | CASSLEGVNSPLHF | TGTGCCAGCAGCTTGGAAGGGGTTAATTCACCCCTCCACTTT
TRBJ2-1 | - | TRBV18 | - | CASSPWKSQGLEQFF | TGTGCCAGCTCGCCCTGGAAATCGCAGGGGCTTGAGCAGTTCTTC
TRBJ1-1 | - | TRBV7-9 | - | CASSLGGQGINTEAFF | TGTGCCAGCAGCTTAGGGGGGCAGGGAATAAACACTGAAGCTTTCTTT
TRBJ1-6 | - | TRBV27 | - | CASSLADNSPLHF | TGTGCCAGCAGTTTGGCAGATAATTCACCCCTCCACTTT
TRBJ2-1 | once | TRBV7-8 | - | CASSLVAGSSYNEQFF | TGTGCCAGCAGCTTGGTGGCAGGAAGCTCCTACAATGAGCAGTTCTTC
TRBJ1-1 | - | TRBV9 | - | CASSPRPGDTEAFF | TGTGCCAGCAGCCCCCGACCAGGGGACACTGAAGCTTTCTTT
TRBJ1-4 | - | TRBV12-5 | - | CASGLVRWGQVRVLFF | TGTGCTAGTGGTTTGGTACGATGGGGGCAAGTCCGAGTACTGTTTTTT
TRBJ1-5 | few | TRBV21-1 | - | CASSKKREVGNQPQHF | TGTGCCAGCAGCAAAAAGAGGGAGGTGGGCAATCAGCCCCAGCATTTT
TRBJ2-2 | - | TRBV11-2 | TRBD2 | CASSPRGSGGYANTGELFF | TGTGCCAGCAGCCCCCGGGGTAGCGGGGGTTACGCGAACACCGGGGAGCTGTTTTTT
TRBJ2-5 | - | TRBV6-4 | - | CASTDRQVQETQYF | TGTGCCAGCACCGACCGGCAGGTCCAAGAGACCCAGTACTTC
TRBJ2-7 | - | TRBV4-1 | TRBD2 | CASSPTSGGSYEQYF | TGCGCCAGCAGCCCAACTAGCGGGGGTTCCTACGAGCAGTACTTC
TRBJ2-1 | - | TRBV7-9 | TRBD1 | CASSHIGTAYNEQFF | TGTGCCAGCAGCCATATTGGGACAGCTTACAATGAGCAGTTCTTC
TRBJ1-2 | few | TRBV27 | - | CASSLTLQAPYGYTF | TGTGCCAGCAGCTTAACCCTACAGGCCCCCTATGGCTACACCTTC
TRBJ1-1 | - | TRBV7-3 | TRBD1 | CASSGTGGPYTEAFF | TGTGCCAGCAGCGGGACAGGGGGCCCGTACACTGAAGCTTTCTTT